The following is a T cell receptor (beta chain) sequence with its context. Its antigen is undetermined. J lost 7 bases, V lost 6 bases, and 22 bases had no gene match. This CDR3 is 19 amino acids long. Per the germline V gene, CDR1 is KGHSH and CDR2 is LQKENI. This entry belongs to a study of cytomegalovirus exposure and HLA in healthy donors. Study information: Early released data comprised tens of millions of unique TCRs from HLA-typed donors.

The PCR ran on 60 Vbeta and 13 Jbeta primers. Profiled with immunoSEQ multiplex PCR; TCRdb holds only in-frame clones, not every one. There are tens of thousands of clones in the sample, with about 8.9% held by the top ten. The study, taken as a whole, reports: It is likely that the observed cluster of highly shared sequence variants was a sequencing artifact. Reports described diagnosis of cytomegalovirus status by the classifier as highly specific and sensitive. Listed as cytomegalovirus-associated were 150 or so TCR beta chains.

The source material was PBMCs. The sequence came from a man aged 40-49 years in good health and CMV-seropositive. V gene TRBV18 combines with J gene TRBJ2-1; TRBD2 matches 9 bases. CDR3 sequence reads: CASSLLGGLGRLAVNEQFF. In DNA, the CDR3 is TGTGCCAGCTCTCTCCTCGGGGGCCTTGGGCGACTAGCGGTAAATGAGCAGTTCTTC.